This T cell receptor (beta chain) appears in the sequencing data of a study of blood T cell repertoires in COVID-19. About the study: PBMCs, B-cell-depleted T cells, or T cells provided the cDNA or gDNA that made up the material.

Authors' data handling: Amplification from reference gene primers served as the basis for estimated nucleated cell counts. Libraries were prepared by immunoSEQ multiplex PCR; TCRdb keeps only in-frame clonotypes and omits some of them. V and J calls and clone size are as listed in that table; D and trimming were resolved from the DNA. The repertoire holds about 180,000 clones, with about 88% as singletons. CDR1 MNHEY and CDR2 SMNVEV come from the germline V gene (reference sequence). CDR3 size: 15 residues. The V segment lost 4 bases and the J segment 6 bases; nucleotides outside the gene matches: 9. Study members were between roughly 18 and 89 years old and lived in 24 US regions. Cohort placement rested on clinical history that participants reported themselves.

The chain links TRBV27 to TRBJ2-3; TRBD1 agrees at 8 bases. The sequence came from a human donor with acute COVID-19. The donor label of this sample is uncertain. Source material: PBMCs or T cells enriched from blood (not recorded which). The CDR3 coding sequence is TGTGCCAGCAGTTCCTTGAACAGGGGGAGGGATACGCAGTATTTT. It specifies CASSSLNRGRDTQYF.